This T cell receptor (beta chain) was recovered during a study of cytomegalovirus exposure and HLA in healthy donors. In the study overall: The study placed less than 90% of its 398 genotyped donors in the Caucasian-associated ancestry cluster. General study results and limits: Reports showed the classifier diagnosing cytomegalovirus status with high specificity and sensitivity. Trimming of TCR beta V- and J-genes showed a link, identified in a later analysis, to a missense DCLRE1C variant.

The PCR ran on 60 Vbeta and 13 Jbeta primers. How the authors handled the data: It was a later analysis that counted around 85 million unique TCR beta chains, of which 9 million to 13 million were shared. The method was immunoSEQ multiplex PCR; TCRdb's version includes in-frame clones alone and lacks a portion of them. From that table come the V and J calls and clone size; the DNA was used to work out D and trimming. The profile shows some 210,000 clones, about 87% of them singletons. Turning to this clone: What it recognizes is unknown.

Germline CDR1 is MGHRA and CDR2 is YSYEKL. The CDR3 length is 13 residues. V was shortened by 4 bases and J by 5 bases, with 9 bases between the two germline ends. The sample consisted of PBMCs. The sequence was collected from a man aged 30 to 45 in good health and CMV-seronegative. The gene calls are TRBV4-1 and TRBJ1-5; maybe TRBD1 (5 bases). For the CDR3, the DNA is TGCGCCAGCAGCCCGGGACTTTATCAGCCCCAGCATTTT. This sequence encodes CASSPGLYQPQHF.